Shown below are 18 T cell receptor beta chains from a single sample sequenced in a study of cytomegalovirus exposure and HLA in healthy donors. Primers for the PCR totalled 60 Vbeta and 13 Jbeta. Generated by immunoSEQ multiplex PCR, the TCRdb table keeps only in-frame clones and is missing some. Of 100,000 to 150,000 clones in the sample, 75% were seen once. Sequencing was done on a sample of PBMCs. The receptors stem from a woman in her forties or fifties in good health and CMV-seronegative.

This chain links TRBV21-1 with TRBJ2-1; the table's D call, TRBD1, has no DNA check behind it. TRBV21-1 corresponds to a pseudogene. CDR3 length: 13 amino acids. For the CDR3, the DNA is TGTGCCAGCAGCAAACGAACATATCAGGTGCAGTTCTTC. It codes for CASSKRTYQVQFF.

As regards this clone: Since the CDR3 does not end with the conserved phenylalanine or tryptophan, this likely comes from a read error. The chain is built from TRBV28 and TRBJ1-2; D unclear. Trimming left V 6 bases short and J 3 bases short, with 11 bases between. The length of the CDR3 is 13 residues. Germline V CDR1 and CDR2: MDHEN, SYDVKM. The CDR3, as DNA: TGTGCCAGCAGAAAACCGGGGTACTATGGCTACACCCTC. Translating it yields CASRKPGYYGYTL.

J is TRBJ2-7 and V is TRBV7-2; D not certain. The CDR3 totals 13 residues. V gave up 5 bases and J gave up 3 bases, with 11 bases separating them. Germline assignment: CDR1 SGHTA and CDR2 FQGNSA. The CDR3 coding sequence is TGTGCCAGCAGCCGTAGAGGCTACTACGAGCAGTACTTC. Amino acids: CASSRRGYYEQYF.

The rearrangement links TRBV19 to TRBJ1-2; 9 bases align to TRBD1. Looked up from germline, CDR1 is LNHDA and CDR2 is SQIVND (reference sequence). J was trimmed by 7 bases and V by 7 bases; bases with no gene match: 4. This CDR3 region has 12 residues. The CDR3 DNA reads as TGTGCCAGTAAAGGGGACAGGGTTGGCTACACCTTC. Amino acids: CASKGDRVGYTF. Together with reference TRBV19 and TRBJ1-2, the CDR3 gives the full variable domain: DGGITQSPKYLFRKEGQNVTLSCEQNLNHDAMYWYRQDPGQGLRLIYYSQIVNDFQKGDIAEGYSVSREKKESFPLTVTSAQKNPTAFYLCASKGDRVGYTFGSGTRLTVV.

This clone has a handful of counts. This chain links TRBV19 with TRBJ2-1; D is perhaps TRBD2 (5 bases). V lost 4 bases and J lost 2, with 12 bases in between. The germline V gene has CDR1 LNHDA and CDR2 SQIVND (reference sequence). The CDR3 consists of 15 residues. DNA of the CDR3: TGTGCCAGTAGTAAAGGCGACGGGGCCTACAATGAGCAGTTCTTC. It translates to CASSKGDGAYNEQFF.

The genes are TRBV7-3 and TRBJ2-5; weak D call: TRBD1 (5 bases). The DNA end is more similar to TRBJ2-7, so the J call may be wrong. The CDR3 has 13 residues. Germline V lookup: CDR1 SGHTA, CDR2 FQGTGA. Here the CDR3 reads CASSLGTGYEQYF. CDR3 in DNA: TGTGCCAGCAGCTTAGGCACAGGCTACGAGCAGTACTTC.

This CDR3 reads CAISAGQGGETQYF. CDR3 nucleotides: TGTGCCATCAGTGCGGGACAGGGAGGAGAGACCCAGTACTTC. This chain uses TRBV10-3 with TRBJ2-5; TRBD1 matches 9 bases. Germline V gene sequence: CDR1 ENHRY, CDR2 SYGVKD. V trimming: 4 bases; J trimming: 4 bases; junction bases outside the gene matches: 4. This CDR3 comprises 14 residues.

The chain carries TRBV9 and TRBJ2-2; TRBD2 matches at 11 bases. The CDR3 is 18 residues long. V lost 4 bases to trimming and J lost 4 bases; unmatched junction nucleotides: 12. Germline V CDR1 and CDR2: SGDLS, YYNGEE. Here the CDR3 DNA reads TGTGCCAGCAGCTTTCGCGTAGGGACTAGCGGACCCACCGGGGAGCTGTTTTTT. Translation: CASSFRVGTSGPTGELFF.

The chain recombines TRBV5-1 with TRBJ2-1; possible D gene TRBD1, 5 bases. CDR1 is SGHRS and CDR2 is YFSETQ in the germline V gene. The CDR3 runs 14 residues. The V end was cut by 1 base, the J end by 6 bases, with 11 bases between. The CDR3 DNA sequence: TGCGCCAGCAGCTTGAGGGTAGGGGTCAATGAGCAGTTCTTC. Translation: CASSLRVGVNEQFF.

The chain joins TRBV7-6 to TRBJ2-3; a weak D match, TRBD1 (6 bases). Germline assignment: CDR1 SGHVS and CDR2 FNYEAQ. V lost 4 bases and J 6 bases, leaving 11 bases between the germline ends. CDR3 size: 13 residues. CDR3 DNA sequence: TGTGCCAGCAGCTCCTACAGGGAGGATACGCAGTATTTT. It yields the protein CASSSYREDTQYF. Full variable domain (rest looked up from reference TRBV7-6 and TRBJ2-3): GAGVSQSPRYKVTKRGQDVALRCDPISGHVSLYWYRQALGQGPEFLTYFNYEAQQDKSGLPNDRFSAERPEGSISTLTIQRTEQRDSAMYRCASSSYREDTQYFGPGTRLTVL.

J is TRBJ1-1 and V is TRBV6-5, with 7 bases lining up with TRBD1. V shed 2 bases and J 0 bases; nucleotides not matched to a gene: 0. Per the germline V gene, CDR1 is MNHEY and CDR2 is SVGAGI. This CDR3 is built from 14 residues. This CDR3 reads CASSYGQVNTEAFF. CDR3 in DNA: TGTGCCAGCAGTTACGGACAGGTGAACACTGAAGCTTTCTTT.

The V gene is TRBV28, the J gene TRBJ2-3; a weak D match, TRBD1 (5 bases). This CDR3 has 16 amino acids. Trimming cost V 5 bases and J 0 bases, with 15 bases left between them. Germline CDR1 MDHEN, CDR2 SYDVKM. The chain's CDR3 is CASSTPGHLSTDTQYF. CDR3 DNA: TGTGCCAGCAGTACCCCCGGACACCTGAGCACAGATACGCAGTATTTT.

The chain links TRBV19 to TRBJ1-2; possibly TRBD1 for D (5 bases). The V gene lost 8 bases and the J gene lost 6 bases, with 16 bases spanning the gap. Germline V gene sequence: CDR1 LNHDA, CDR2 SQIVND (reference sequence). The CDR3 is made up of 13 amino acids. CDR3 DNA: TGTGCCAGTCAAAAACCGGACACCGATGGCTACACCTTC. It translates to CASQKPDTDGYTF.

This clone came up a few times. V and J are TRBV6-5 and TRBJ1-6; D gene unclear. Germline V gene data show CDR1 as MNHEY and CDR2 as SVGAGI. The CDR3 has 16 amino acids. Trimming took off 0 bases at V and 7 bases at J, with 13 bases between the two ends. The CDR3 protein is CASSYSGRSTNSPLHF. For the CDR3, the DNA is TGTGCCAGCAGTTACTCTGGCAGGTCGACCAATTCACCCCTCCACTTT.

The V and J genes are TRBV10-3 and TRBJ1-6; possible D gene TRBD1, 5 bases. V lost 0 bases, J lost 0 bases, and 9 bases lay in between. The CDR3 length is 17 residues. The germline CDR1 and CDR2 sequences are ENHRY and SYGVKD. CDR3 protein: CAISESEGSSYNSPLHF. In DNA form, the CDR3 reads TGTGCCATCAGTGAGTCGGAGGGGAGCTCCTATAATTCACCCCTCCACTTT.

The rearrangement links TRBV28 to TRBJ2-7, with 10 bases lining up with TRBD2. J gave up 2 bases and V 5 bases, and 12 bases lay outside the gene matches. The germline gives CDR1 MDHEN, CDR2 SYDVKM. The length of the CDR3 is 17 residues. CDR3 sequence reads: CASSPSSSSGGTYEQYF. CDR3 nucleotides: TGTGCCAGCAGTCCCTCTTCTTCTAGCGGGGGAACCTACGAGCAGTACTTC.

The CDR3: CAWTPSPYGNEQFF. CDR3 coding DNA: TGTGCCTGGACCCCATCTCCCTACGGGAATGAGCAGTTCTTC. This chain links TRBV30 with TRBJ2-1; D gene uncertain. Per the germline V gene, CDR1 is GTSNPN and CDR2 is SVGIG (reference sequence). With 4 bases removed from V and 7 bases from J, the gap between germline ends came to 17 bases. The CDR3 sequence is 14 residues long. The entire variable domain, with the rest obtained from reference TRBV30 and TRBJ2-1, is as follows: SQTIHQWPATLVQPVGSPLSLECTVEGTSNPNLYWYRQAAGRGLQLLFYSVGIGQISSEVPQNLSASRPQDRQFILSSKKLLLSDSGFYLCAWTPSPYGNEQFFGPGTRLTVL.

Only a few counts were recorded for this clone. V is TRBV6-5 and J is TRBJ1-3, with TRBD1 matching over 8 bases. Trimming at V came to 6 bases and at J to 8 bases, leaving 6 bases not matched to a gene. This CDR3 has 13 amino acids. CDR1 and CDR2 (germline): MNHEY, SVGAGI. The CDR3 coding sequence is TGTGCCAGCAGCCCGGACAGGGTTGACACCATATATTTT. Translated: CASSPDRVDTIYF.